What follows are 20 T cell receptor beta chains derived from one specimen sequenced in a study of T cell repertoires in cytomegalovirus infection. In TCRdb, the reads were re-called with MiXCR into one record per CDR3 protein. Of some 480,000 distinct CDR3 sequences listed, about 33% are singletons. These receptors are not linked to any known antigen. Sequencing used cultured PBMCs, obtained from culture after CMV antigen stimulation. The receptors were sampled from a human donor in good health (CMV status not recorded). Some clones in this sample may be carry-over from other donors' samples.

The chain carries TRBV7-6 and TRBJ2-2; D unresolved. Per germline, CDR1 SGHVS and CDR2 FNYEAQ. The CDR3 is 14 residues long. V gave up 2 bases and J gave up 6 bases, with 10 bases separating them. The CDR3 region has the DNA TGTGCCAGCAGCTTAATTCGCTCGGCCGGGGAGCTGTTTTTT. It is translated as CASSLIRSAGELFF.

A note on this clonotype: Its ends do not fully match the called genes, so a read error is possible. The rearrangement joins TRBV6-8 to TRBJ2-5, with unresolved D. Germline V CDR1 and CDR2: MNHGY, SAAAGT. The length of the CDR3 is 16 residues. DNA of the CDR3: TGTGCCAGCAGCTACTCCGACGCGACCCTCCAAGAGACCCAGTACTTC. Translation gives CASSYSDATLQETQYF.

This chain joins TRBV7-3 and TRBJ2-3; D perhaps matches TRBD2 (6 bases). Per the germline V gene, CDR1 is SGHTA and CDR2 is FQGTGA. This CDR3 region has 14 residues. V was pared by 11 bases and J by 1 base, with 16 bases between. CDR3 in amino acids: CAPGVEPGTDTQYF. Here the CDR3 DNA reads TGTGCCCCGGGAGTGGAGCCAGGCACAGATACGCAGTATTTT.

The J gene is TRBJ1-4, the V gene TRBV4-1; 7 nucleotides agree with TRBD1. CDR1 MGHRA and CDR2 YSYEKL come from the germline V gene. The CDR3 runs to 15 residues. V trimming: 0 bases; J trimming: 9 bases; junction bases outside the gene matches: 7. The CDR3 bases are TGCGCCAGCAGCCAAGATACACAGGGGATCCAAAAACTGTTTTTT. Translated: CASSQDTQGIQKLFF.

V and J are TRBV27 and TRBJ1-1; perhaps TRBD1 as D (5 bases). Deletions cut 6 bases from V and 6 bases from J, with 14 bases between. CDR1 is MNHEY, CDR2 SMNVEV, per germline (reference sequence). The CDR3 sequence is 13 residues long. DNA for the CDR3: TGTGCCAGCAGAGACAGATCCACTTCTGAAGCTTTCTTT. Its translation is CASRDRSTSEAFF.

The chain links TRBV11-2 to TRBJ2-7; no definite D call. The CDR3 consists of 14 residues. Germline V gene lookup returns CDR1 SGHAT and CDR2 FQNNGV. V was pared by 2 bases and J by 0 bases, with 8 bases between. For the CDR3, the DNA is TGTGCCAGCAGCTTAATGGTTAGCTCCTACGAGCAGTACTTC. Amino acids: CASSLMVSSYEQYF.

This clonotype has more than one count but fewer than ten. This chain links TRBV19 with TRBJ2-1; TRBD1 or TRBD2 may be the D gene (5 bases each). V shed 3 bases and J shed 7 bases, with 22 bases lying between them. Germline loops: CDR1 LNHDA, CDR2 SQIVND (reference sequence). There are 17 residues in the CDR3. CDR3 in amino acids: CASSMDYGATWGNEQFF. CDR3 nucleotide sequence: TGTGCCAGTAGTATGGATTACGGGGCCACCTGGGGGAATGAGCAGTTCTTC.

V is TRBV6-2 or TRBV6-3 and J is TRBJ2-3; 13 bases map to TRBD2. V was clipped by 2 bases and J by 4 bases; unmatched bases: 9. Germline-derived CDR1 and CDR2 are MNHEY and SVGEGT. This CDR3 contains 18 residues. The CDR3 reads CASSYPWTSGRSSDTQYF. The CDR3 nucleotides are TGTGCCAGCAGTTACCCTTGGACTAGCGGGAGAAGCTCAGATACGCAGTATTTT.

The sample holds a few counts of this clonotype. This rearrangement joins TRBV11-3 to TRBJ1-1; the D is unclear. V lost 8 bases, J lost 2 bases, and 6 bases lay in between. Germline CDR1 reads SGHNT; CDR2 reads YENEEA. This CDR3 has 11 residues. The CDR3 loop reads CASLGNTEAFF. CDR3 DNA sequence: TGTGCCAGCCTGGGAAACACTGAAGCTTTCTTT. The variable domain in full, completed from reference TRBV11-3 and TRBJ1-1, reads EAGVVQSPRYKIIEKKQPVAFWCNPISGHNTLYWYLQNLGQGPELLIRYENEEAVDDSQLPKDRFSAERLKGVDSTLKIQPAELGDSAVYLCASLGNTEAFFGQGTRLTVV.

This clonotype was observed a few times. V gene TRBV7-2 combines with J gene TRBJ1-5; D uncertain. Germline values: CDR1 SGHTA, CDR2 FQGNSA. Deletions cut 7 bases from V and 7 bases from J, with 17 bases between. This CDR3 has 14 amino acids. The CDR3, as DNA: TGTGCCAGCAAAAAAGGAGAGTTCAAGCAGCCCCAGCATTTT. This encodes CASKKGEFKQPQHF.

V usage is TRBV7-6 and J usage is TRBJ1-1, with D possibly being TRBD1 (5 bases). This CDR3 is built from 15 residues. Between the trimmed V and J ends, which lost 5 bases and 4 bases, there was a span of 17 bases. Germline V gene sequence: CDR1 SGHVS, CDR2 FNYEAQ. The CDR3 DNA sequence: TGTGCCAGCAGCCCCAAACTCGGGGCGGCCACTGAAGCTTTCTTT. This codes for CASSPKLGAATEAFF.

This chain uses TRBV29-1 with TRBJ2-3; perhaps TRBD2 as D (6 bases). The CDR3 runs 14 residues. V lost 2 bases, J lost 5 bases, and 14 bases lay in between. The germline CDR1 and CDR2 sequences are SQVTM and ANQGSEA. For the CDR3, the DNA is TGCAGCGTTGAAAGAGTAGCGGTACAAGATACGCAGTATTTT. Residues: CSVERVAVQDTQYF.

This chain connects TRBV5-1 to TRBJ1-1; 8 positions agree with TRBD1. Trimming at V came to 4 bases and at J to 0 bases, leaving 8 bases not matched to a gene. Germline-derived CDR1 and CDR2 are SGHRS and YFSETQ. The CDR3 length is 16 residues. In nucleotides, the CDR3 is TGCGCCAGCAGCCCCCCTACAGGGGGGATGAACACTGAAGCTTTCTTT. This codes for CASSPPTGGMNTEAFF. The whole variable domain, filled in from reference TRBV5-1 and TRBJ1-1, reads KAGVTQTPRYLIKTRGQQVTLSCSPISGHRSVSWYQQTPGQGLQFLFEYFSETQRNKGNFPGRFSGRQFSNSRSEMNVSTLELGDSALYLCASSPPTGGMNTEAFFGQGTRLTVV.

The chain employs TRBV6-5 and TRBJ1-3; 8 bases align to TRBD1. This CDR3 is built from 14 residues. Germline CDR1 is MNHEY and CDR2 is SVGAGI. With V trimmed by 6 bases and J by 2 bases, 3 bases remained unmatched. For the CDR3, the DNA is TGTGCCAGCAGACGGACAGGGCCTGGAAACACCATATATTTT. Protein sequence: CASRRTGPGNTIYF.

The gene calls are TRBV7-9 and TRBJ1-4; maybe TRBD1 (6 bases). Germline CDR1 and CDR2: SEHNR and FQNEAQ (reference sequence). The CDR3 loop spans 15 amino acids. Trimming shortened V by 5 bases and J by 2 bases, and 12 bases separated the two germline ends. The CDR3, as DNA: TGTGCCAGCAGCGCACAGGGAGGCACTAATGAAAAACTGTTTTTT. It yields the protein CASSAQGGTNEKLFF.

This clonotype was recorded a few times. The V call is TRBV28, the J call TRBJ1-5; D might be TRBD1 (5 bases). Germline V CDR1 and CDR2: MDHEN, SYDVKM. V shed 10 bases and J shed 1 base, with 14 bases lying between them. The CDR3 runs 14 residues. The CDR3 DNA sequence: TGTGCCACCGACCGGGACGGAAGCAATCAGCCCCAGCATTTT. Translating it yields CATDRDGSNQPQHF.

The V call is TRBV25-1, the J call TRBJ2-5; no clear D. The CDR3 totals 13 residues. Germline V gene sequence: CDR1 MGHDK, CDR2 SYGVNS. V dropped 3 bases and J dropped 7 bases, with 12 bases sitting between them. As DNA, the CDR3 is TGTGCCAGCAGTGACGACACCTCCCGGACCCAGTACTTC. Residues: CASSDDTSRTQYF.

This clonotype was seen a few times. The chain uses TRBV6-6 and TRBJ2-1, with 8 bases that match TRBD2. CDR1 is MNHNY, CDR2 SVGAGI, per germline (reference sequence). Trimming took 6 bases from V and 4 from J; bases not matched to a gene: 5. This CDR3 region has 14 residues. In nucleotides, the CDR3 is TGTGCCAGCAGAGCGGGAGAGATGTACAATGAGCAGTTCTTC. It translates to CASRAGEMYNEQFF.

This clonotype was seen ten or more times. This rearrangement joins TRBV7-2 to TRBJ2-6; a weak D match, TRBD1 (6 bases). The CDR3 consists of 19 residues. Deletions cut 5 bases from V and 0 bases from J, with 20 bases between. The germline V gene has CDR1 SGHTA and CDR2 FQGNSA. CDR3 DNA sequence: TGTGCCAGCAGCCTCTTGGACAGACTCGCGCACTCTGGGGCCAACGTCCTGACTTTC. This codes for CASSLLDRLAHSGANVLTF.

V gene TRBV5-1 combines with J gene TRBJ2-1; TRBD2 agrees at 9 bases. The CDR3 is 16 residues long. J was trimmed by 8 bases and V by 0 bases; bases with no gene match: 9. Germline-derived CDR1 and CDR2 are SGHRS and YFSETQ. This CDR3 is CASSLGDSGSWDEQFF. CDR3 DNA sequence: TGCGCCAGCAGCTTGGGGGATAGCGGGAGTTGGGATGAGCAGTTCTTC.